Following are 15 T cell receptor beta chains from one sample sequenced in a study of graft-versus-host responses after intestinal transplantation. Intraepithelial and lamina propria lymphocytes were released after the graft tissue was processed. Sequencing was performed with immunoSEQ multiplex PCR; in TCRdb, only in-frame clones are kept and a portion is missing. In the table there are about 3,300 clones, around 70% of which are singletons. Material: ileum tissue, obtained roughly 5 and 7 days after intestinal transplantation. Receptor source: a human patient who received an intestinal transplant, so some T cells may come from the graft donor.

The chain recombines TRBV7-8 with TRBJ2-3, with D hard to call. In germline, CDR1 is SGHVS, CDR2 FQNEAQ. The CDR3 covers 13 residues. V lost 3 bases and J 4 bases, leaving 8 bases between the germline ends. In nucleotides, the CDR3 is TGTGCCAGCAGCTTCCTTCGGCCAGATACGCAGTATTTT. The encoded protein is CASSFLRPDTQYF.

The chain uses TRBV7-6 and TRBJ2-1; 10 nucleotides align to TRBD2. The CDR3 extends over 15 amino acids. CDR1 and CDR2 from the germline V gene are SGHVS and FNYEAQ. V lost 1 base to trimming and J lost 9 bases; unmatched junction nucleotides: 6. The chain's CDR3 is CASSLGLAGASEQFF. CDR3 coding DNA: TGTGCCAGCAGCTTAGGGCTAGCGGGAGCGAGTGAGCAGTTCTTC.

The J gene is TRBJ2-5, the V gene TRBV19; 7 bases are a match to TRBD1. The DNA end favors TRBJ2-7, so the J call may be wrong. CDR1 LNHDA and CDR2 SQIVND come from the germline V gene (reference sequence). The CDR3 is made up of 12 amino acids. CDR3: CASSIRQGEQYF. CDR3 bases: TGTGCCAGTAGTATACGACAGGGCGAGCAGTACTTC.

The V call is TRBV7-2, the J call TRBJ2-7; D is ambiguous. The CDR3 runs to 12 residues. Germline V gene data show CDR1 as SGHTA and CDR2 as FQGNSA. Trimming shortened V by 3 bases and J by 3 bases, and 6 bases separated the two germline ends. DNA of the CDR3: TGTGCCAGCAGCTTCCCCCGCTACGAGCAGTACTTC. As protein: CASSFPRYEQYF.

J is TRBJ1-1 and V is TRBV25-1, with a possible D match to TRBD1 (6 bases). Germline lookup yields CDR1 MGHDK and CDR2 SYGVNS. V was clipped by 5 bases and J by 7 bases, with 17 bases between them. The CDR3 is made up of 14 amino acids. CDR3 in amino acids: CASSTPEGGNEAFF. The CDR3 bases are TGTGCCAGCAGTACACCTGAGGGGGGGAATGAAGCTTTCTTT.

The genes are TRBV13 and TRBJ2-3; D gene uncertain. This CDR3 is built from 16 residues. The V gene lost 1 base and the J gene lost 5 bases, with 16 bases spanning the gap. Germline V lookup: CDR1 PRHDT, CDR2 FYEKMQ (reference sequence). The CDR3 reads CASSLVQQVWGDTQYF. In DNA, the CDR3 is TGTGCCAGCAGCTTAGTGCAGCAAGTATGGGGAGATACGCAGTATTTT.

V gene TRBV14 combines with J gene TRBJ2-1; unclear D gene. The V gene lost 4 bases and the J gene lost 8 bases, with 27 bases spanning the gap. The CDR3 sequence is 18 residues long. The V gene's germline CDR1 is SGHDN and CDR2 FVKESK. This chain's CDR3 is CASSPNPRDLWWSDEQFF. DNA for the CDR3: TGTGCCAGCAGCCCGAATCCTAGGGATCTATGGTGGAGTGATGAGCAGTTCTTC.

The chain couples TRBV20-1 to TRBJ2-2; D remains ambiguous. The CDR3 consists of 11 residues. V lost 3 bases and J lost 4, with 3 bases in between. The germline V gene has CDR1 DFQATT and CDR2 SNEGSKA (reference sequence). The CDR3 is CSARGTGELFF. The CDR3 nucleotides read TGCAGTGCTAGGGGCACCGGGGAGCTGTTTTTT.

Worth noting for this clone: At one end, the junction sequence differs from germline, possibly due to a read error. The gene calls are TRBV6-5 and TRBJ2-2, with a tentative D call TRBD2 (5 bases). Germline values: CDR1 MNHEY, CDR2 SVGAGI. The CDR3 is 13 amino acids. Here the CDR3 reads CASNPGFAGELLF. DNA for the CDR3: TGTGCCAGCAACCCGGGATTTGCCGGTGAGCTGCTTTTT.

In this sample, this clone turned up a few times. The chain uses TRBV7-9 and TRBJ2-3; possible D gene TRBD1, 6 bases. CDR3 length equals 17 residues. V gave up 4 bases and J gave up 1 base, with 18 bases separating them. Germline V lookup: CDR1 SEHNR, CDR2 FQNEAQ (reference sequence). CDR3 region: CASSSPSRDTGTDTQYF. DNA for the CDR3: TGTGCCAGCAGCTCCCCCAGCCGGGACACGGGCACAGATACGCAGTATTTT.

The chain combines TRBV7-9 with TRBJ1-2, with D possibly being TRBD1 (6 bases). The CDR3 spans 12 residues. V was pared by 3 bases and J by 4 bases, with 6 bases between. CDR1 is SEHNR, CDR2 FQNEAQ, per germline (reference sequence). The CDR3 sequence is CASSLTGYGYTF. In DNA, the CDR3 is TGTGCCAGCAGCTTGACAGGCTATGGCTACACCTTC.

The chain couples TRBV27 to TRBJ1-1; the D is unclear. Trimming took 5 bases from V and 1 from J, leaving 14 bases between them. CDR1 MNHEY and CDR2 SMNVEV come from the germline V gene (reference sequence). The CDR3 runs 15 residues. CDR3 sequence: CASSPRRIQNTEAFF. In DNA, the CDR3 is TGTGCCAGCAGTCCACGGAGAATACAGAACACTGAAGCTTTCTTT.

This chain links TRBV4-3 with TRBJ1-6; the match to TRBD1 covers 7 bases. CDR3 length: 16 residues. J was trimmed by 3 bases and V by 3 bases; bases with no gene match: 5. CDR1 is LGHNA and CDR2 is YSLEER in the germline V gene. CDR3: CASSHYRGFYNSPLHF. The CDR3 nucleotides are TGCGCCAGCAGCCATTACAGGGGTTTCTATAATTCACCCCTCCACTTT.

J is TRBJ2-3 and V is TRBV2, with unresolved D. This CDR3 has 13 residues. CDR1 and CDR2 (germline): SNHLY, FYNNEI. V was shortened by 4 bases and J by 2 bases, with 7 bases between the two germline ends. CDR3 coding DNA: TGTGCCAGCAGTGGAGGCGCCACAGATACGCAGTATTTT. This gives the protein CASSGGATDTQYF.

The chain is built from TRBV9 and TRBJ1-1; no clear D gene. V was pared by 0 bases and J by 8 bases, with 11 bases between. CDR3 size: 13 residues. Germline V CDR1 and CDR2: SGDLS, YYNGEE. Here the CDR3 DNA reads TGTGCCAGCAGCGTAGCCCCGACTGCCGAAGCTTTCTTT. It translates to CASSVAPTAEAFF.